Below, 11 T cell receptor beta chains from the same sample are listed, as sequenced in a study of T cells in women clearing cervical HPV infection. Using immunoSEQ multiplex PCR, the repertoire was profiled, and TCRdb retains in-frame clones only, with some absent. The specimen's table records approximately 16,000 clones. The material sequenced was blood buffy coat. Receptor source: a woman between 18 and 70 years old with a cervical HPV16 infection that either progressed to CIN3+ or cleared (not recorded which).

According to its frequency, this clone is medium-sized (0.01 to 0.1%). The part of the CDR3 DNA that was read is TGTGCCAGCAGACAACAGGGGTTTGGGGAGACC. It encodes CASRQQGFGET. In full, the CDR3 is CASRQQGFGETQYF. V gene TRBV28 combines with J gene TRBJ2-5, with 7 bases lining up with TRBD1. The read is 3 residues too short to cover the CDR3 end, so that end is filled in from the germline J gene. This CDR3 has 14 amino acids. The V and J ends lost 6 bases and 5 bases, in that order; junction bases with no gene match: 9. CDR1 and CDR2 (germline): MDHEN, SYDVKM.

To note about this clone: One end of the junction does not line up with germline, which may come from a read error. The CDR3 goes on 3 residues after the read ends, and that part is filled in from the germline J gene. This specimen includes other DNA sequences encoding the same CDR3. J is TRBJ1-3 and V is TRBV19, with D perhaps TRBD1 (5 bases). The length of the CDR3 is 15 residues. Looked up from germline, CDR1 is LNHDA and CDR2 is SQIVND (reference sequence). CDR3 sequence reads: CASSKAGSSGNTIYF. CDR3 DNA, as far as it was read: TGTGCCAGTAGTAAGGCAGGGAGCTCTGGAAACACG.

Regarding this clone: The CDR3 is cut off 3 residues early in the read; its end comes from the germline J gene. The gene calls are TRBV7-2 and TRBJ1-5, with unresolved D. The CDR3 length is 15 residues. The V gene's germline CDR1 is SGHTA and CDR2 FQGNSA. The germline V and J ends were trimmed by 2 bases and 2 bases, with 10 bases remaining between them. The DNA read from the CDR3 is TGTGCCAGCAGCTTAATCGGCGCGGGCAATCAGCCC. It codes for CASSLIGAGNQP. The whole CDR3 sequence is CASSLIGAGNQPQHF.

CDR3 bases read: TGTGCCATCAGTGAGTCGAACAGAGAGGTGGTTGAA. Its protein is CAISESNREVVE. The CDR3 in its entirety is CAISESNREVVEAFF. J is TRBJ1-1 and V is TRBV10-3; D gene uncertain. The read terminates 3 residues ahead of where the CDR3 ends, so the germline J gene completes it. CDR3 length: 15 residues. Germline loops: CDR1 ENHRY, CDR2 SYGVKD. The V gene lost 0 bases and the J gene lost 7 bases, with 15 bases spanning the gap.

Concerning this clone itself: Read coverage stops 3 residues before the CDR3 terminus; the germline J gene supplies the remainder. The chain recombines TRBV12-3 or TRBV12-4 with TRBJ2-1; the D gene is possibly TRBD1 (6 bases). V lost 6 bases and J lost 6, with 18 bases in between. The CDR3 loop spans 15 amino acids. The sequenced CDR3 bases are TGTGCCAGCAGCGATCAACAGGGACATCGCAATGAG. It encodes CASSDQQGHRNE. The full-length CDR3 reads as CASSDQQGHRNEQFF.

Regarding this clone: The CDR3 end lies 3 residues beyond the end of the read and is filled in from the germline J gene. The V call is TRBV29-1, the J call TRBJ2-3; perhaps TRBD1 as D (6 bases). The germline V gene encodes CDR1 SQVTM and CDR2 ANQGSEA. The length of the CDR3 is 15 residues. The CDR3 protein is CSVEELVTRQETQYF. Incomplete CDR3 DNA: TGCAGCGTTGAAGAGCTAGTAACAAGACAGGAGACG.

Of note for this clone: Read sequence stops 3 residues before the CDR3 end, and the germline J gene provides the missing end. This chain joins TRBV7-8 and TRBJ2-2; 7 nucleotides match TRBD1. The CDR3 length is 15 residues. In germline, CDR1 is SGHVS, CDR2 FQNEAQ. Here the CDR3 reads CASSLDQGVSEKLFF. The covered CDR3 bases are TGTGCCAGCAGCTTAGATCAGGGGGTCAGTGAAAAG.

Points on this clone: The missing CDR3 end, 3 residues past where the read stops, is filled in from the germline J gene. The V gene is TRBV19, the J gene TRBJ1-2; no clear D gene. The germline V gene has CDR1 LNHDA and CDR2 SQIVND (reference sequence). The CDR3 contains 15 residues. Between the trimmed V and J ends, which lost 1 base and 3 bases, there was a span of 12 bases. Here the CDR3 reads CASSIGWPQYYGYTF. CDR3 DNA (partial): TGTGCCAGTAGTATAGGATGGCCTCAATACTATGGC.

With regard to this clone: The sequence runs out 3 residues before the end of the CDR3; the remainder is reconstructed from the germline J gene. J is TRBJ2-3 and V is TRBV7-8; tentatively, D is TRBD2 (7 bases). The V gene's germline CDR1 is SGHVS and CDR2 FQNEAQ. The CDR3 is 15 amino acids. CDR3 sequence: CASSPVGGGLETQYF. The sequenced CDR3 bases are TGTGCCAGCAGCCCGGTAGGGGGGGGGCTGGAGACG.

For this clone: The CDR3 end falls 3 residues outside the read, so it is completed with the germline J gene. J is TRBJ1-5 and V is TRBV18; no definite D call. The CDR3 is 14 amino acids. V was pared by 4 bases and J by 3 bases, with 10 bases between. Germline loops: CDR1 KGHSH, CDR2 LQKENI. The CDR3 is CASSRRQDNQPQHF. The CDR3 DNA, read in part, is TGTGCCAGCTCACGTCGGCAGGACAATCAGCCC.

As for this clone: From the germline J gene comes the end of the CDR3, since the read stops 3 residues before it. This sequence joins TRBV20-1 and TRBJ2-1, with TRBD2 matching over 7 bases. V dropped 0 bases and J dropped 6; count of bases not matched to a gene: 5. Germline CDR1 and CDR2: DFQATT and SNEGSKA (reference sequence). The CDR3 loop spans 14 amino acids. The part of the CDR3 DNA that was read is TGCAGTGCTAGAGATCCGGCTAGCGGCAATGAG. Translating gives CSARDPASGNE. The whole CDR3 is CSARDPASGNEQFF.